This note documents a single T cell receptor beta chain sequence. Time point in this sample: after dendritic cell vaccination, including at tumor progression/relapse. Isocitrate dehydrogenase mutation was absent in all glioblastoma patients. Primers: 60 V beta forward and 13 J beta reverse. Sequencing used immunoSEQ multiplex PCR; TCRdb keeps in-frame clones, though not all of them. The sample comprises about 94,000 clones, approximately 80% of which are singletons, and roughly 5.5% rests with the top ten. The data were taken from a study of glioma-infiltrating T cells after dendritic cell vaccination. Study overall: The vaccine used monocyte-derived dendritic cells pulsed overnight with autologous tumor lysate.

Germline assignment: CDR1 MNHEY and CDR2 SVGAGI. CDR3 length: 15 residues. V lost 1 base and J lost 8; bases outside the gene matches: 5. This specimen consisted of blood, obtained after dendritic cell vaccination. The TCR was taken from a human donor with glioblastoma. The V and J genes are TRBV6-5 and TRBJ1-1; 12 nucleotides match TRBD1. The CDR3 loop reads CASSYWDRGRSEAFF. The CDR3 DNA sequence: TGTGCCAGCAGTTACTGGGACAGGGGGCGATCGGAAGCTTTCTTT.